This T cell receptor beta chain was sequenced in a study of control samples from healthy donors and cancer patients. The CDR3 runs 15 residues. Trimming pared 4 bases from V and 3 bases from J, leaving 13 bases between. Looked up from germline, CDR1 is MNHEY and CDR2 is SVGEGT. Sequencing used immunoSEQ multiplex PCR; TCRdb keeps in-frame clones, though not all of them. The sample contains approximately 170,000 clones, 80% to 95% of which appear only once. The sequencing input was blood. The source is a woman aged 55-70 years in good health. The chain has TRBV6-2 or TRBV6-3 and TRBJ1-5, with D possibly being TRBD1 (5 bases). CDR3 loop: CASSWGDPLNQPQHF. CDR3 sequence (DNA): TGTGCCAGCAGTTGGGGGGACCCACTCAATCAGCCCCAGCATTTT.